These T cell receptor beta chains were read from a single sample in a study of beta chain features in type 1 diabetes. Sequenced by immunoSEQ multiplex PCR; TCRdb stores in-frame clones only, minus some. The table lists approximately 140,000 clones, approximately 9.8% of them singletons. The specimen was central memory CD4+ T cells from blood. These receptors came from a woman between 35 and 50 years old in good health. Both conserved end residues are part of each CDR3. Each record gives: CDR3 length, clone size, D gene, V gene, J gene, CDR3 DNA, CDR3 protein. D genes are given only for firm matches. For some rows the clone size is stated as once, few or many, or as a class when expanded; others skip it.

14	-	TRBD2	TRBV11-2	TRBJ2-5	TGTGCCAGCAGCATCAGGACGGGAGGGGAGACCCAGTACTTC	CASSIRTGGETQYF
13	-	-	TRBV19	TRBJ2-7	TGTGCCACCACAGATGACAGATCCTACGAGCAGTACTTC	CATTDDRSYEQYF
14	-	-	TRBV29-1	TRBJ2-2	TGCAGCGTTGGGTCGGGTGGGGCCGGCGGGGAGCTGTTTTTT	CSVGSGGAGGELFF
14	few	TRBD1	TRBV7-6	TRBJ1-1	TGTGCCAGCAGCCTACAGGGGGTGGACACTGAAGCTTTCTTT	CASSLQGVDTEAFF
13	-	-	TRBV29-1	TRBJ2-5	TGCAGCGTGGGACACTCGTACCAAGAGACCCAGTACTTC	CSVGHSYQETQYF
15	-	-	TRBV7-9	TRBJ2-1	TGTGCCAGCAGCCCCGGGATCAACTCCTACAATGAGCAGTTCTTC	CASSPGINSYNEQFF
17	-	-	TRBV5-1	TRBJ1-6	TGCGCCAGCAGCCGGGGTTCTGTCGGGTCGAGCTATTCACCCCTCCACTTT	CASSRGSVGSSYSPLHF
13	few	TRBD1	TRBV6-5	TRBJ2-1	TGTGCCAGCACGGACAGGGGGTACAATGAGCAGTTCTTC	CASTDRGYNEQFF
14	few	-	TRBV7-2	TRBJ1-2	TGTGCCAGCAGCCCGGGGGGGGGAAACTATGGCTACACCTTC	CASSPGGGNYGYTF
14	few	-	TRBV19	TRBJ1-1	TGTGCCAGTAGTAGCGACAGGAGGAACACTGAAGCTTTCTTT	CASSSDRRNTEAFF
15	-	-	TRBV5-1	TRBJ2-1	TGCGCCAGCAGCACCTCGGGACTCCTCGGGAATGAGCAGTTCTTC	CASSTSGLLGNEQFF
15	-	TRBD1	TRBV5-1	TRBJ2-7	TGCGCCAGCAGCTTGGGGGGGACAGGGGGCTACGAGCAGTACTTC	CASSLGGTGGYEQYF
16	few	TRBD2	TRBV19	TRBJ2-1	TGTGCCAGTAGTATAGACACTAGCGGGGGTTACAATGAGCAGTTCTTC	CASSIDTSGGYNEQFF
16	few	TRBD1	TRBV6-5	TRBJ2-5	TGTGCCAGCAGTTACTCTATCGGGACAGGGGAGGAGACCCAGTACTTC	CASSYSIGTGEETQYF
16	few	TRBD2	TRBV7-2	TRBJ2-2	TGTGCCAGCAGCTTAGTGGGACTAGCGGGGGCCGGGGAGCTGTTTTTT	CASSLVGLAGAGELFF
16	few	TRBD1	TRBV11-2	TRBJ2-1	TGTGCCAGCAGCAAATTGGGGACAGACCAAAACAATGAGCAGTTCTTC	CASSKLGTDQNNEQFF
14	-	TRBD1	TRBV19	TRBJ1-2	TGTGCCAGTAGGCGGACCGGGACAGGATTTGGCTACACCTTC	CASRRTGTGFGYTF
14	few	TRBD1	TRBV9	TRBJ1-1	TGTGCCAGCAGCGAGACAGGGCAAAACACTGAAGCTTTCTTT	CASSETGQNTEAFF
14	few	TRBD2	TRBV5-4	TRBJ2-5	TGTGCCAGCAGCCCAGGACTAGCAGGAGAGACCCAGTACTTC	CASSPGLAGETQYF
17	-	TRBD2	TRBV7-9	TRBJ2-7	TGTGCCAGCAGCTTAAACCGGGCTAGCGGGGCCTCCTACGAGCAGTACTTC	CASSLNRASGASYEQYF
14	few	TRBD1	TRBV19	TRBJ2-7	TGTGCCAGTAACCGGGCAGGGGGGACAGGAGAGCAGTACTTC	CASNRAGGTGEQYF
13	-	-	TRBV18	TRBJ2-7	TGTGCCAGCTCAGTGCGGATTGGCGACGAGCAGTACTTC	CASSVRIGDEQYF
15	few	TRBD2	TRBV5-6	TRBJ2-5	TGTGCCAGCAGCCTAAGCGGGGGGGCCAGGGAGACCCAGTACTTC	CASSLSGGARETQYF
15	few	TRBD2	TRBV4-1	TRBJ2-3	TGCGCCAGCAGCCAAGGCAGCGGGGAGGCAGATACGCAGTATTTT	CASSQGSGEADTQYF
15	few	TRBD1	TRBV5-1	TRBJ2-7	TGCGCCAGCACGCGTGAGGGACAGGGGCCCTACGAGCAGTACTTC	CASTREGQGPYEQYF
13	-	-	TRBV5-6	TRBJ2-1	TGTGCCAGCAGCTCCGGGTCCAACAATGAGCAGTTCTTC	CASSSGSNNEQFF
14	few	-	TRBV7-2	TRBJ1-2	TGTGCCAGCAGCCCCGGACAGACCCCATATGGCTACACCTTC	CASSPGQTPYGYTF
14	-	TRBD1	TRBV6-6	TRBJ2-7	TGTGCCAGCAGGGGGACAGCCTCCTCCTACGAGCAGTACTTC	CASRGTASSYEQYF
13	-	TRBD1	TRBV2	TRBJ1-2	TGTGCCAGCGGGGCTGGACAGGATGAGGGCTACACCTTC	CASGAGQDEGYTF
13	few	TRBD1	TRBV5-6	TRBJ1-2	TGTGCCAGCAGCGATACAGGGGCCTATGGCTACACCTTC	CASSDTGAYGYTF
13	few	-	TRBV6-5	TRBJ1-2	TGTGCCAGCAGTTGGCGAGGGAAGGGTGGCTACACCTTC	CASSWRGKGGYTF
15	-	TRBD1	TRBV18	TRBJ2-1	TGTGCCAGCTCCCAGGGACAGGGGGCGCTTAATGAGCAGTTCTTC	CASSQGQGALNEQFF
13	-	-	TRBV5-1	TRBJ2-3	TGCGCCAGCAGCCACAGGCCCACAGATACGCAGTATTTT	CASSHRPTDTQYF
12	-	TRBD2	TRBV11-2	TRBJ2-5	TGTGCCAGCAGACGGGGGGGAGAGACCCAGTACTTC	CASRRGGETQYF
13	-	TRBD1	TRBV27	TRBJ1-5	TGTGCCAGCAGTTTCCAGGGGGCCCAGCCCCAGCATTTT	CASSFQGAQPQHF
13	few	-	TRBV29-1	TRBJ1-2	TGCAGCGTTAGCCGGGACACTTCCTATGGCTACACCTTC	CSVSRDTSYGYTF
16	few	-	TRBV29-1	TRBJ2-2	TGCAGCGTTGAAGTCCCTCTGGGGCGATACACCGGGGAGCTGTTTTTT	CSVEVPLGRYTGELFF
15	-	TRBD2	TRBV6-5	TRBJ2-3	TGTGCCAGCAACCCCGGGGGGGCCGGGACAGATACGCAGTATTTT	CASNPGGAGTDTQYF
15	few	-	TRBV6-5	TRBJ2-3	TGTGCCAGCAGTTACTCGACTGGCGATGCAGATACGCAGTATTTT	CASSYSTGDADTQYF
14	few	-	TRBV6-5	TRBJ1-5	TGTGCCAGCAGTTGGGGGGGGCCAAATCAGCCCCAGCATTTT	CASSWGGPNQPQHF
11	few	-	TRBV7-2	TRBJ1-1	TGTGCCAGCAGCCTGGGCCTTGAAGCTTTCTTT	CASSLGLEAFF
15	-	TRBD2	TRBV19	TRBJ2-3	TGTGCCAGTTCTGAGACTAGCGGGGTCACAGATACGCAGTATTTT	CASSETSGVTDTQYF
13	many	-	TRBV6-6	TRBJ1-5	TGTGCCAGCATCCAGGGGAACAATCAGCCCCAGCATTTT	CASIQGNNQPQHF
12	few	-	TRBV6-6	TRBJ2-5	TGTGCCAGCAGTCCTCGGCGGGAGACCCAGTACTTC	CASSPRRETQYF
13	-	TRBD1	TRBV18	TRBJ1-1	TGTGCCAGCTCACGGGACAGCCTCACTGAAGCTTTCTTT	CASSRDSLTEAFF
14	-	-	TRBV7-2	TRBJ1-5	TGTGCCAGCAGCTTAGGTCCCGGTAATCAGCCCCAGCATTTT	CASSLGPGNQPQHF
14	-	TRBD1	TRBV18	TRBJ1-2	TGTGCCAGCTCTGGACAGGGGGTTAACTATGGCTACACCTTC	CASSGQGVNYGYTF
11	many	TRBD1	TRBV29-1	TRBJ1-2	TGCAGCGTACGACAGGGAGAAGGCTACACCTTC	CSVRQGEGYTF
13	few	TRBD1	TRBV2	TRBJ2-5	TGTGCCAGCAGCGGACAGGCCCAAGAGACCCAGTACTTC	CASSGQAQETQYF
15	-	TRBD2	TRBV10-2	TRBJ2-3	TGCGCCAGCAGTTTCCTAGCGGGGCGCACAGATACGCAGTATTTT	CASSFLAGRTDTQYF